One and the same sample provided the 13 T cell receptor beta chains below, sequenced in a study of CD8 T cells in ankylosing spondylitis. TCRdb reprocessed the 5' RACE reads with MiXCR, giving one entry per CDR3 protein. Counted here are more than 150,000 distinct CDR3 sequences, roughly 12% occurring once; the ten biggest clones make up 15% to 20%. The sequencing sample was made of blood, either unsorted or a sorted T cell fraction (not recorded which). The receptors come from a male donor with ankylosing spondylitis or in good health (not recorded which).

The sample holds a few counts of this clonotype. This rearrangement joins TRBV29-1 to TRBJ2-1, with TRBD2 matching 12 bases. V lost 7 bases, J lost 3 bases, and 10 bases stayed unmatched. The length of the CDR3 is 16 residues. The germline CDR1 and CDR2 sequences are SQVTM and ANQGSEA. In DNA, the CDR3 is TGCAGCGGACAATTGACTAGCGGGGGTGTCTACAATGAGCAGTTCTTC. It translates to CSGQLTSGGVYNEQFF.

This clonotype has a handful of counts. The chain joins TRBV6-1 to TRBJ2-5; 7 nucleotides agree with TRBD2. V lost 7 bases to trimming and J lost 0 bases; unmatched junction nucleotides: 11. The CDR3 extends over 16 amino acids. From germline, CDR1 is MNHNS and CDR2 SASEGT. CDR3 sequence (DNA): TGTGCCAGCAAGGGAGGGGCTAGCGAGTACCAAGAGACCCAGTACTTC. Its protein product is CASKGGASEYQETQYF.

The chain is built from TRBV5-6 and TRBJ2-1; the D call may be TRBD1 or TRBD2 (6 bases each). The CDR3 has 15 residues. Germline lookup yields CDR1 SGHDT and CDR2 YYEEEE. V was shortened by 7 bases and J by 0 bases, with 14 bases between the two germline ends. In DNA form, the CDR3 reads TGTGCCAGCTCCCCGTCGGGGGCCTCCTACAATGAGCAGTTCTTC. It encodes CASSPSGASYNEQFF.

This clonotype showed up just a few times. In nucleotides, the CDR3 is TGTGCCAGCAGTTATTTGGTCGGGGGGGCCACAGATACGCAGTATTTT. Amino acid sequence: CASSYLVGGATDTQYF. The chain couples TRBV6-5 to TRBJ2-3; 8 nucleotides match TRBD2. This CDR3 is 16 amino acids long. The V gene's germline CDR1 is MNHEY and CDR2 SVGAGI. The trim removed 3 bases at V and 2 bases at J, leaving 7 bases unmatched.

The gene calls are TRBV4-1 and TRBJ2-5, with 11 bases aligning to TRBD2. This CDR3 contains 17 residues. V lost 4 bases, J lost 5 bases, and 12 bases stayed unmatched. CDR1 and CDR2 from the germline V gene are MGHRA and YSYEKL. The CDR3 DNA follows: TGCGCCAGCAGCCCCCAAGGAACTAGCGGGGGAGGGGAGACCCAGTACTTC. It translates to CASSPQGTSGGGETQYF.

This clonotype has a count of ten or more. V and J are TRBV4-1 and TRBJ2-3; D tentatively fits TRBD1 or TRBD2 (5 bases each). Germline V CDR1 and CDR2: MGHRA, YSYEKL. CDR3 length equals 14 residues. The V and J ends lost 5 bases and 3 bases respectively, with 12 bases between them. Written as DNA, the CDR3 is TGCGCCAGCAGCGAGGGGTGGGAGACAGATACGCAGTATTTT. Encoded protein: CASSEGWETDTQYF.

This clonotype has just a few counts. J is TRBJ2-5 and V is TRBV5-1; D may be TRBD1 or TRBD2 (5 bases each). V was shortened by 0 bases and J by 7 bases, with 16 bases between the two germline ends. Germline V lookup: CDR1 SGHRS, CDR2 YFSETQ. There are 15 residues in the CDR3. The CDR3 sequence: CASSLAYPTRGTQYF. CDR3 bases: TGCGCCAGCAGCTTGGCCTATCCTACGAGGGGGACCCAGTACTTC.

This clonotype occurred many times. This chain uses TRBV7-9 with TRBJ1-2; D uncertain. The germline CDR1 and CDR2 sequences are SEHNR and FQNEAQ (reference sequence). V was cut by 1 base and J by 6 bases, with 9 bases left in between. This CDR3 comprises 13 residues. CDR3 nucleotide sequence: TGTGCCAGCAGCTTAGAAAGGGAGGATGGCTACACCTTC. Amino acid sequence: CASSLEREDGYTF.

Concerning this clonotype itself: At one end, the junction sequence differs from germline, possibly due to a read error. The chain has TRBV27 and TRBJ1-2; no clear D gene. CDR1 and CDR2 from the germline V gene are MNHEY and SMNVEV (reference sequence). The CDR3 consists of 13 residues. The CDR3 coding sequence is TGTGCCAGCAGGGAGGCTACTAACTGTGGCTACACCTTC. Protein: CASREATNCGYTF.

This chain connects TRBV21-1 to TRBJ2-7; no check of the table's D call, TRBD1, against the DNA was made. TRBV21-1 is a known pseudogene. The CDR3 length is 13 residues. DNA of the CDR3: TGTGCCAGCTTTCGGCGACAGGATAACGAGCAGTACTTC. Translated: CASFRRQDNEQYF.

This clonotype came up many times. This chain connects TRBV10-3 to TRBJ2-1, with D perhaps matching TRBD2 (6 bases). This CDR3 is built from 14 residues. Germline V gene lookup returns CDR1 ENHRY and CDR2 SYGVKD. The V and J ends lost 3 bases and 10 bases respectively, with 16 bases between them. The CDR3 here is CAISDPSVGGEQFF. The CDR3 DNA follows: TGTGCCATCAGTGACCCTAGCGTTGGAGGGGAGCAGTTCTTC.

The chain carries TRBV6-2 or TRBV6-3 and TRBJ2-3; 7 nucleotides align to TRBD2. This CDR3 spans 13 amino acids. Per the germline V gene, CDR1 is MNHEY and CDR2 is SVGEGT. Trimming cost V 7 bases and J 4 bases; bases outside gene matches: 5. CDR3 in amino acids: CASTGGEPDTQYF. CDR3 in DNA: TGTGCCAGCACGGGGGGAGAGCCAGATACGCAGTATTTT.

A remark on this clonotype: A much larger clonotype is one base distant, so this may be a read error. The chain has TRBV5-1 and TRBJ2-5; 7 bases line up with TRBD1. This CDR3 has 15 residues. J was trimmed by 7 bases and V by 4 bases; bases with no gene match: 13. The germline gives CDR1 SGHRS, CDR2 YFSETQ. This CDR3 reads CASSITPTGIGTQYF. For the CDR3, the DNA is TGCGCCAGCAGCATAACCCCGACAGGGATTGGGACCCAGTACTTC.